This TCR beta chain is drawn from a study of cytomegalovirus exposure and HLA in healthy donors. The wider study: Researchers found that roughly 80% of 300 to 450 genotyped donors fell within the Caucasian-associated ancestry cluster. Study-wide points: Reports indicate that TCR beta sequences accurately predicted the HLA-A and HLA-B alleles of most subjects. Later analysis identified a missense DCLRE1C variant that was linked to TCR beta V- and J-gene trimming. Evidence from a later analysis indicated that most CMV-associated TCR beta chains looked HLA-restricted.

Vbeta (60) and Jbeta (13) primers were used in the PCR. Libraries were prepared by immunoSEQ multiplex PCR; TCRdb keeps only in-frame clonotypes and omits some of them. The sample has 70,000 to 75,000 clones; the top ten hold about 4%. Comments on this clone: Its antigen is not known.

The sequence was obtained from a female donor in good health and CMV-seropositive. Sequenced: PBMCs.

The DNA for the CDR3 is TGTGCCAGCAGCCCCCGTGTTGCGGGTACGCAGTATTTT. This gives the protein CASSPRVAGTQYF. J is TRBJ2-3 and V is TRBV9; TRBD2 might be the D (5 bases). V was clipped by 4 bases and J by 8 bases, with 14 bases between them. The CDR3 runs to 13 residues. Per the germline V gene, CDR1 is SGDLS and CDR2 is YYNGEE.